The rows below give T cell receptor beta chains drawn from one sample of a study of blood T cell repertoires in COVID-19. Clones were sequenced by immunoSEQ multiplex PCR, and TCRdb holds only the in-frame ones, with some missing. The sample has under 150,000 clones, under 90% seen once. Sequences were obtained from peripheral blood. These receptors all stem from a woman in her sixties or seventies with active or convalescent COVID-19. Each CDR3 is given without its conserved first and last residue.

CDR3aa: ASSNGGLAGVSAKNIQY; v_gene: TRBV21-1; j_gene: TRBJ2-4
CDR3aa: ASRYGTANYGYT; v_gene: TRBV2; j_gene: TRBJ1-2
CDR3aa: ASSHDPGGTDTQY; v_gene: TRBV5-4; j_gene: TRBJ2-3
CDR3aa: ASSLVQGTGNTIY; v_gene: TRBV7-2; j_gene: TRBJ1-3
CDR3aa: ASSSTNTGELF; v_gene: TRBV7-9; j_gene: TRBJ2-2
CDR3aa: ASSLYRSNTEAF; v_gene: TRBV5-5; j_gene: TRBJ1-1
CDR3aa: ASSPVAGDTDTQY; v_gene: TRBV18; j_gene: TRBJ2-3
CDR3aa: ASSYAGGEGNTIY; v_gene: TRBV6-6; j_gene: TRBJ1-3
CDR3aa: ASSEGQVYGYT; v_gene: TRBV7-9; j_gene: TRBJ1-2
CDR3aa: ASSENGAYEQY; v_gene: TRBV10-2; j_gene: TRBJ2-7
CDR3aa: ASTPAGNYGYT; v_gene: TRBV18; j_gene: TRBJ1-2
CDR3aa: ASSSFFGLLRETQY; v_gene: TRBV27; j_gene: TRBJ2-5
CDR3aa: ASSPREGYGYT; v_gene: TRBV2; j_gene: TRBJ1-2
CDR3aa: ASSFSLAGWGTDTQY; v_gene: TRBV28; j_gene: TRBJ2-3
CDR3aa: ASSLGTGGQETQY; v_gene: TRBV5-1; j_gene: TRBJ2-5
CDR3aa: ASRLAGEGGTDTQY; v_gene: TRBV19; j_gene: TRBJ2-3
CDR3aa: ASSDDRGYT; v_gene: TRBV9; j_gene: TRBJ1-2
CDR3aa: ASSFSENTGELF; v_gene: TRBV19; j_gene: TRBJ2-2
CDR3aa: ASRYRGAEAF; v_gene: TRBV28; j_gene: TRBJ1-1
CDR3aa: ASSFEAGGPGDTQY; v_gene: TRBV7-2; j_gene: TRBJ2-3
CDR3aa: ATSDSTDRLTGELF; v_gene: TRBV24-1; j_gene: TRBJ2-2
CDR3aa: ASNRQGVGETQY; v_gene: TRBV6-5; j_gene: TRBJ2-5
CDR3aa: ASSVVSGGDTEAF; v_gene: TRBV9; j_gene: TRBJ1-1
CDR3aa: ASSEELNQPQH; v_gene: TRBV6-1; j_gene: TRBJ1-5
CDR3aa: ATSFQGGQYNEQF; v_gene: TRBV15; j_gene: TRBJ2-1
CDR3aa: ASSLGLGTGNTEAF; v_gene: TRBV5-5; j_gene: TRBJ1-1
CDR3aa: ASSFPGLAINEQF; v_gene: TRBV5-4; j_gene: TRBJ2-1
CDR3aa: ASRPKGQPYEQY; v_gene: TRBV6-5; j_gene: TRBJ2-7
CDR3aa: ASQDPYNSPLH; v_gene: TRBV2; j_gene: TRBJ1-6
CDR3aa: ASSEAGQGRSYGYT; v_gene: TRBV6-1; j_gene: TRBJ1-2
CDR3aa: ASSSSSGRASDTQY; v_gene: TRBV11-1; j_gene: TRBJ2-3
CDR3aa: ASSLQRSRTGELF; v_gene: TRBV11-2; j_gene: TRBJ2-2
CDR3aa: ASSQNTEAF; v_gene: TRBV2; j_gene: TRBJ1-1
CDR3aa: ASSLGAADNSPLH; v_gene: TRBV6-5; j_gene: TRBJ1-6
CDR3aa: ASSSTSGSIYEQY; v_gene: TRBV7-9; j_gene: TRBJ2-7
CDR3aa: ASSVTGGSTDTQY; v_gene: TRBV9; j_gene: TRBJ2-3
CDR3aa: ASSFDTANQPQH; v_gene: TRBV28; j_gene: TRBJ1-5
CDR3aa: ASTGRGGFQETQY; v_gene: TRBV5-1; j_gene: TRBJ2-5
CDR3aa: ATGQGGGYQPQH; v_gene: TRBV6-6; j_gene: TRBJ1-5
CDR3aa: ASSGGGNPNEKLF; v_gene: TRBV5-4; j_gene: TRBJ1-4
CDR3aa: ASSLIGGGKGSTDTQY; v_gene: TRBV11-2; j_gene: TRBJ2-3
CDR3aa: SARVRGTDS; v_gene: TRBV20-1; j_gene: TRBJ1-2
CDR3aa: ASSTGLHEGEQY; v_gene: TRBV6-4; j_gene: TRBJ2-7
CDR3aa: ASSFSTGTAETQY; v_gene: TRBV28; j_gene: TRBJ2-5
CDR3aa: ATSTSRELFNEQF; v_gene: TRBV15; j_gene: TRBJ2-1
CDR3aa: ASSTSTDTQY; v_gene: TRBV12-3/TRBV12-4; j_gene: TRBJ2-3
CDR3aa: ASSIISGKADEKLF; v_gene: TRBV19; j_gene: TRBJ1-4
CDR3aa: ASRRGQGDKQY; v_gene: TRBV7-3; j_gene: TRBJ2-7